The sample holds a few counts of the clone carrying this TCR beta chain. At survey level, the immunoSEQ assay was run in its v3.0 version. Sequencing was performed with immunoSEQ multiplex PCR; in TCRdb, only in-frame clones are kept and a portion is missing. Of around 15,000 clones detected, 70% to 90% appear once; the ten largest clones hold 10% to 15%. This sample stems from a study of long-term antiretroviral therapy in people with HIV. The receptor comes from a man in his fifties with HIV. The source material was unsorted PBMCs, sampled 6.9 years after starting antiretroviral therapy.

CDR3 protein: CASSVAEGTEAFF. DNA of the CDR3: TGTGCCAGCAGCGTAGCTGAGGGCACTGAAGCTTTCTTT. V gene TRBV9 combines with J gene TRBJ1-1; D gene unclear. The CDR3 runs 13 residues. Per germline, CDR1 SGDLS and CDR2 YYNGEE. V was clipped by 0 bases and J by 4 bases, with 7 bases between them. Variable domain in full (rest from reference TRBV9 and TRBJ1-1): DSGVTQTPKHLITATGQRVTLRCSPRSGDLSVYWYQQSLDQGLQFLIQYYNGEERAKGNILERFSAQQFPDLHSELNLSSLELGDSALYFCASSVAEGTEAFFGQGTRLTVV.